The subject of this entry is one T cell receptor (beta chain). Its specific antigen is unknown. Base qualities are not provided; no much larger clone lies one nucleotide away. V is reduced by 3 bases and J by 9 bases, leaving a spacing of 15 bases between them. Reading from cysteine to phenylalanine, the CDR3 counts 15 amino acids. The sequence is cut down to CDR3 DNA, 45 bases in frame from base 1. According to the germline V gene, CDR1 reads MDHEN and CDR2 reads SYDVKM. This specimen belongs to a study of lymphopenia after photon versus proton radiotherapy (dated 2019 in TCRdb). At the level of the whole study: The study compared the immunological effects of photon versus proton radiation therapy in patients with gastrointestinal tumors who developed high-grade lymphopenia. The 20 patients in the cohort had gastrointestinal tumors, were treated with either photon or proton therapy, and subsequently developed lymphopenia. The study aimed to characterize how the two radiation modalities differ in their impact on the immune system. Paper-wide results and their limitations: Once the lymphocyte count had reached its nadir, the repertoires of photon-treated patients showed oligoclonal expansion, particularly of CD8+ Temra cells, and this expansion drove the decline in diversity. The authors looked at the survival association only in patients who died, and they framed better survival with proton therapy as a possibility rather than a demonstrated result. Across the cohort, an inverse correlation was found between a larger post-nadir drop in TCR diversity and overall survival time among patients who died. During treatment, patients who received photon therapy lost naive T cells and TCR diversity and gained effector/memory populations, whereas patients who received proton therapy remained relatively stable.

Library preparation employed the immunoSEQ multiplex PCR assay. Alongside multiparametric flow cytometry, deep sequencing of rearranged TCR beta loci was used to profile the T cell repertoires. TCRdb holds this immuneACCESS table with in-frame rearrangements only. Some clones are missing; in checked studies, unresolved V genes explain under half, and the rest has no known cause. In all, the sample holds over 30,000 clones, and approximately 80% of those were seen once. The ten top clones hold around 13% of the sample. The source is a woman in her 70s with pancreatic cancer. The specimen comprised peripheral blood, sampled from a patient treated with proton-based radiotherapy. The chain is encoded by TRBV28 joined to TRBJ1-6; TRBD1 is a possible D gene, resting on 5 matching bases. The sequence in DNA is TGTGCCAGCAGTTTGGGGGTGGCAGGCGGTTCACCCCTCCACTTT. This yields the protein CASSLGVAGGSPLHF.